This T cell receptor beta chain appears in the sequencing data of a study of blood T cell repertoires in COVID-19. Study details: Italy, Spain and the United States were the sources of the convalescent and acute COVID-19 samples. T cells, B-cell-depleted T cells, or PBMCs supplied cDNA or gDNA.

Per the study methods: Amplification of reference gene primers provided the estimated nucleated cell counts. Libraries were prepared by immunoSEQ multiplex PCR; TCRdb keeps only in-frame clonotypes and omits some of them. That table gives V, J and clone size, and the DNA gave D and trimming. The sample contains about 180,000 clones, approximately 80% of which appear only once. The J segment lost 11 bases and the V segment lost 7 bases, leaving 3 bases of the junction unmatched. The length of the CDR3 is 11 residues. Per germline, CDR1 KGHDR and CDR2 SFDVKD. The receptor's source is a human donor in a cohort sampled during active COVID-19. The chain links TRBV24-1 to TRBJ2-3; 9 bases align to TRBD1. Sequencing was carried out using peripheral blood. The DNA of the CDR3 is TGTGCCACCAGCACAGGGGGCGGGCAGTATTTT. Its protein product is CATSTGGGQYF.